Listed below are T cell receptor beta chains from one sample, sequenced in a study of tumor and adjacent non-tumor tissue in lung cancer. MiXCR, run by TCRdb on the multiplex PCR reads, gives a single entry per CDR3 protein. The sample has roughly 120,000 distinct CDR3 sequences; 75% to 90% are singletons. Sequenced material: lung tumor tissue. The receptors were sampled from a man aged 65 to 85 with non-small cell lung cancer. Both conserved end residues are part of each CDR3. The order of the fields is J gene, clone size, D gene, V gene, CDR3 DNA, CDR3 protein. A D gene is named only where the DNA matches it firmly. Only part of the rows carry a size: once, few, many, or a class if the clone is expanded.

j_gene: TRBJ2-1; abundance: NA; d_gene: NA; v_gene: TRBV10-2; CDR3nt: TGCGCTAGCAGGTCCCCGAGACCCTCTTCTCATGAGCAGTTCTTT; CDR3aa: CASRSPRPSSHEQFF
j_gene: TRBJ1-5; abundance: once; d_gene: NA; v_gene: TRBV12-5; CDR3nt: TGTACTAGTGCCCCGAACAGGAATCAGCCCCTGCATTTT; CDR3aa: CTSAPNRNQPLHF
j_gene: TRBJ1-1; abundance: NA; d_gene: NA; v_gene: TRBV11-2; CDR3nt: TGTGCCGGCAATTTAGGGACATCCGATATACCTTTCTTT; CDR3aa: CAGNLGTSDIPFF
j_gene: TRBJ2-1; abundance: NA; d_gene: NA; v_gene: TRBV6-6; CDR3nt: TGTGCCAGCAGCTACTCGACCAATAAGCAGTTCTTC; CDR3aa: CASSYSTNKQFF
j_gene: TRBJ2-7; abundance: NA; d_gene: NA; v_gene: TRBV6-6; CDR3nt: TGTGCCAACACACGGTTCCACGAGCCGTACTTC; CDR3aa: CANTRFHEPYF
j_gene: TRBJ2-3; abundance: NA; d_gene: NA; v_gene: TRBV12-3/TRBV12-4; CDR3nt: TGTGCCAGCAATTTGGCCCAGCCCAGTTCGAGGCAGTATTTT; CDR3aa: CASNLAQPSSRQYF
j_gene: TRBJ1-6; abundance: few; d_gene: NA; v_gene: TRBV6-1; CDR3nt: TGTGCCAGCAGTGAAGCTCACCGTTCACCCCTCCACTTT; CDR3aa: CASSEAHRSPLHF
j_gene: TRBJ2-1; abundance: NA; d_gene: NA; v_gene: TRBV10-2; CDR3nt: TGCGCCAGCAGGCCCCCGGGACCTTCTTCTCATGAGGAGTTCTTC; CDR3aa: CASRPPGPSSHEEFF
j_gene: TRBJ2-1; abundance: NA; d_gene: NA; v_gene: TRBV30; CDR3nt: TGTGCCTGTAGTGTTAAGGGGGAGATCCACAATGAGCAGTTCTTC; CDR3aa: CACSVKGEIHNEQFF
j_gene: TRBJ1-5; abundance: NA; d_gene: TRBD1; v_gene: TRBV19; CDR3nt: TGTGCCAGTAGTATGGGCAGACAGGGCAAACAGCCCCAGCATTTT; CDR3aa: CASSMGRQGKQPQHF